This paragraph reports one TCR beta chain. Its cognate antigen is unknown. Looked up from germline, CDR1 is SGHTA and CDR2 is FQGNSA. V was shortened by 1 base and J by 6 bases, with 9 bases between the two germline ends. CDR3 size: 14 residues. Quantitative molecular-barcoded 5'-RACE generated the TCR beta libraries. Each CDR3 protein gets one entry after TCRdb re-called the 5' RACE reads with MiXCR. Of around 140,000 distinct CDR3 sequences in the sample, approximately 10% were seen once. The sample comes from a study of CD8 T cells in ankylosing spondylitis. Study-level points and caveats: CD8+ by phenotype, disease-linked clones were relatively rare in peripheral blood.

The sequenced material came from blood, either unsorted or a sorted T cell fraction (not recorded which). This TCR derives from a female donor with ankylosing spondylitis or in good health (not recorded which). The chain is built from TRBV7-2 and TRBJ2-2, with a possible D match to TRBD1 (5 bases). The CDR3 spells CASSLGQSAGELFF. CDR3 sequence (DNA): TGTGCCAGCAGCTTAGGACAGTCCGCCGGGGAGCTGTTTTTT.